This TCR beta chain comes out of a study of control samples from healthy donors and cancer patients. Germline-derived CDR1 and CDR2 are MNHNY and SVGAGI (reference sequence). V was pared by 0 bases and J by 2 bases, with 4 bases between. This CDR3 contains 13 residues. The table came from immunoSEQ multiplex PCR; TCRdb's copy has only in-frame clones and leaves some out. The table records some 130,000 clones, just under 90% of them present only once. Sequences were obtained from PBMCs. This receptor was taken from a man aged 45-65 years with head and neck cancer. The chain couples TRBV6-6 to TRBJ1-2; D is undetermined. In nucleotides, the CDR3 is TGTGCCAGCAGTTACTCGAAAAACTATGGCTACACCTTC. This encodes CASSYSKNYGYTF.